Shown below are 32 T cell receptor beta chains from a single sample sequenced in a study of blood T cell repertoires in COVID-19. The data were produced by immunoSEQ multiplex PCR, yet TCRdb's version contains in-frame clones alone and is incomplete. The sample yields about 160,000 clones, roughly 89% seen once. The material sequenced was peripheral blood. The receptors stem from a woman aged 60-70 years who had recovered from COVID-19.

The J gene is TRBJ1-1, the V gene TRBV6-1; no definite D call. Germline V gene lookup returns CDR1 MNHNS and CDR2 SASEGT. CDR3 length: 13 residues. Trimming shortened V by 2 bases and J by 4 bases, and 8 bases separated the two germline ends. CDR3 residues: CASSENSRTEAFF. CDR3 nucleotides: TGTGCCAGCAGTGAAAATTCCCGCACTGAAGCTTTCTTT.

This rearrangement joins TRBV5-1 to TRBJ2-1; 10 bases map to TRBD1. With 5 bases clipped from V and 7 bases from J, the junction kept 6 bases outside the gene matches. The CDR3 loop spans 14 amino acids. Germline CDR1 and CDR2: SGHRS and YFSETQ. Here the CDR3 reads CASSPGQGLNEQFF. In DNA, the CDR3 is TGCGCCAGCAGTCCGGGACAGGGGTTGAATGAGCAGTTCTTC.

CDR3 coding DNA: TGTGCCTACCAAGGGGCCCTATCTGGAAACACCATATATTTT. It codes for CAYQGALSGNTIYF. This rearrangement joins TRBV5-4 to TRBJ1-3; a weak D match, TRBD1 (5 bases). The CDR3 consists of 14 residues. Germline V CDR1 and CDR2: SGHNT, YYREEE (reference sequence). V lost 10 bases and J 1 base, leaving 15 bases between the germline ends.

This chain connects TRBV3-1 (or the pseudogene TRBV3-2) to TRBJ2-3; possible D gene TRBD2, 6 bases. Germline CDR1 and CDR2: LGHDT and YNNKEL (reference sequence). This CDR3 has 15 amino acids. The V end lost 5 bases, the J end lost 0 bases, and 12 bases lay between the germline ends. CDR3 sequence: CASSKSGPSTDTQYF. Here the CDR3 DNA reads TGTGCCAGCAGCAAGAGCGGGCCTAGCACAGATACGCAGTATTTT.

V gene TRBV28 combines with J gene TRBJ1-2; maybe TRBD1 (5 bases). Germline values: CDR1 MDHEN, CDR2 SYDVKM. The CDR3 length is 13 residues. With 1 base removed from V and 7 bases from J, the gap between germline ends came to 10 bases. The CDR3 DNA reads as TGTGCCAGCAGTTTATCCCAGGGCCTTGGCTACACCTTC. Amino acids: CASSLSQGLGYTF.

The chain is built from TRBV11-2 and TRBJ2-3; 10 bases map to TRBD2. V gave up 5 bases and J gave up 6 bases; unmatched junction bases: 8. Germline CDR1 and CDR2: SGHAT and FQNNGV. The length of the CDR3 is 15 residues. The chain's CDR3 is CASSDPSAGGDTQYF. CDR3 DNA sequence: TGTGCCAGCAGCGACCCTTCAGCGGGGGGGGATACGCAGTATTTT.

The CDR3: CASSRWRDEKLFF. The CDR3 DNA is TGTGCCAGCAGTAGATGGCGGGATGAAAAACTGTTTTTT. This rearrangement joins TRBV12-3 or TRBV12-4 to TRBJ1-4, with D unclear. V was clipped by 5 bases and J by 6 bases, with 10 bases between them. The CDR3 contains 13 residues.

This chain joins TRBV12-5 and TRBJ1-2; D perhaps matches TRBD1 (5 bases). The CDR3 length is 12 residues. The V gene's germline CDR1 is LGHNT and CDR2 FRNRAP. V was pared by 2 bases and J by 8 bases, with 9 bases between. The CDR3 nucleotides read TGTGCTAGTGGTTTGATGGGGCGAGGCTACACCTTC. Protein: CASGLMGRGYTF.

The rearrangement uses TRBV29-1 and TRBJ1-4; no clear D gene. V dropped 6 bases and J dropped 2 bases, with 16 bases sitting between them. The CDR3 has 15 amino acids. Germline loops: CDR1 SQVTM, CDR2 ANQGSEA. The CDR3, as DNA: TGCAGCGTCTCTAAAGGGAGGGTGACTAATGAAAAACTGTTTTTT. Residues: CSVSKGRVTNEKLFF.

Here the CDR3 reads CASKNRGPETQYF. In DNA form, the CDR3 reads TGTGCCAGCAAGAACAGGGGGCCAGAGACCCAGTACTTC. The V and J genes are TRBV6-5 and TRBJ2-5, with 9 nucleotides matching TRBD1. CDR1 and CDR2 (germline): MNHEY, SVGAGI. J gave up 4 bases and V 7 bases, and 4 bases lay outside the gene matches. The CDR3 runs to 13 residues.

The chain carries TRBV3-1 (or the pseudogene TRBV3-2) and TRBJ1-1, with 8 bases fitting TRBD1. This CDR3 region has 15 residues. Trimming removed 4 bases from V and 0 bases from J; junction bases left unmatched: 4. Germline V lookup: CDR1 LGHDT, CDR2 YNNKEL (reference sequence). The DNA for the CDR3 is TGTGCCAGCAGCCCCCAGGGGGCCATGAACACTGAAGCTTTCTTT. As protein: CASSPQGAMNTEAFF.

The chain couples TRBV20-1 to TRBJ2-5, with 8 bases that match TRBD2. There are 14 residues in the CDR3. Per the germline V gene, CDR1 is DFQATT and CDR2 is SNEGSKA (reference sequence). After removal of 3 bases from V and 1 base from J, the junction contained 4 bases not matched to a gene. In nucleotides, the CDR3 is TGCAGTGCTAGTTCACTAGCGGTCCAAGAGACCCAGTACTTC. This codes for CSASSLAVQETQYF.

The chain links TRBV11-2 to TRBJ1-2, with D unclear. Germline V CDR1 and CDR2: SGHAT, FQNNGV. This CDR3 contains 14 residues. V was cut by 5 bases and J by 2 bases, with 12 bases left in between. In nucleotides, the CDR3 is TGTGCCAGCAGCCAGGAACAGCACAACTATGGCTACACCTTC. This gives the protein CASSQEQHNYGYTF.

CDR3 sequence reads: CASSPTGAGSADTQYF. In DNA form, the CDR3 reads TGTGCCAGCTCTCCTACAGGGGCAGGTTCAGCAGATACGCAGTATTTT. V is TRBV18 and J is TRBJ2-3, with 7 positions matching TRBD1. Germline-derived CDR1 and CDR2 are KGHSH and LQKENI. The V gene end was trimmed by 6 bases and the J gene end by 4 bases; junction bases not matched to a gene: 13. This CDR3 has 16 amino acids.

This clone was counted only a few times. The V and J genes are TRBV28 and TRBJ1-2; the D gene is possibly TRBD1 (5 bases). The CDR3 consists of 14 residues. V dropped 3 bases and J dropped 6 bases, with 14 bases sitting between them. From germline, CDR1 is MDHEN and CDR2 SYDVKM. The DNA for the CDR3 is TGTGCCAGCAGTTTGGGGGGAGGCTTCAATGGCTACACCTTC. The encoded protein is CASSLGGGFNGYTF.

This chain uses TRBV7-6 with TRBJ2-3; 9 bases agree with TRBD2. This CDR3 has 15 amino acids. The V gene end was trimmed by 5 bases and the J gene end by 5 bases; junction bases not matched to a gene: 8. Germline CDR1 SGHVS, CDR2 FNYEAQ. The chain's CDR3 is CASSPLAGSGDTQYF. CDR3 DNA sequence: TGTGCCAGCAGCCCGCTAGCGGGGTCAGGAGATACGCAGTATTTT.

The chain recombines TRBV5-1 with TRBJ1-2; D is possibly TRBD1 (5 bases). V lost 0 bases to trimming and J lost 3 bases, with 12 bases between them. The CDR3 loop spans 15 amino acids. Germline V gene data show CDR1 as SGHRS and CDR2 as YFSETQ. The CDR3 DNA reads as TGCGCCAGCAGCTTGGAGGGCAGGGCCGACTATGGCTACACCTTC. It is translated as CASSLEGRADYGYTF.

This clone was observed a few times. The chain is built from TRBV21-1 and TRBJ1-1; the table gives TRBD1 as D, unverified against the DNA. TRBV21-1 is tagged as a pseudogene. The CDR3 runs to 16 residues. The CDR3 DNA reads TGTGCCAGCAGTTCGGCTGGGCAGGGGGTGAGCACTGAAGCTTTCTTT. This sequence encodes CASSSAGQGVSTEAFF.

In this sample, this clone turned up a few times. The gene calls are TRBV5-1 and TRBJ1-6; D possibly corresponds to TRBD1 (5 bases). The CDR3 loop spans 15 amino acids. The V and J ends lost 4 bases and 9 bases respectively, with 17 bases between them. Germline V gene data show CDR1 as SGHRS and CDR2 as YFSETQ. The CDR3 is CASSLGTVGVSPLHF. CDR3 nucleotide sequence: TGCGCCAGCAGCCTTGGGACTGTGGGGGTTTCACCCCTCCACTTT.

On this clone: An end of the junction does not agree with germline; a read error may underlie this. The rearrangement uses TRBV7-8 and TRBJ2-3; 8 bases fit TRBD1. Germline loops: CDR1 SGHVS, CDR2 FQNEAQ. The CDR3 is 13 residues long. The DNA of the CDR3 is TGTGCCAGCAGCCCGAGACTCGGACAGGGCGGGAATTTT. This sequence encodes CASSPRLGQGGNF.

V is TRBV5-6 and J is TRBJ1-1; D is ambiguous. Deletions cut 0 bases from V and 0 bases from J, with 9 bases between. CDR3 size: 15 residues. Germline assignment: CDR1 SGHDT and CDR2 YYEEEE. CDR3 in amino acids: CASSLATAVNTEAFF. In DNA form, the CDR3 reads TGTGCCAGCAGCTTGGCCACGGCGGTGAACACTGAAGCTTTCTTT.

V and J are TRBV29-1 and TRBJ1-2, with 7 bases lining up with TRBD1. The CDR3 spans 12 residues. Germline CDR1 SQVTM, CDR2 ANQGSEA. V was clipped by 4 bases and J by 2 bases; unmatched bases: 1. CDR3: CSVGGQNYGYTF. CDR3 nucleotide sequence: TGCAGCGTTGGGGGACAGAACTATGGCTACACCTTC.

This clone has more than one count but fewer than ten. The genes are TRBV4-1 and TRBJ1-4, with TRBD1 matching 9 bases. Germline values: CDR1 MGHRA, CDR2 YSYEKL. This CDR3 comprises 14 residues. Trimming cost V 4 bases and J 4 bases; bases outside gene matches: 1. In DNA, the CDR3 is TGCGCCAGCAGCCTGGGACAGGGTAATGAAAAACTGTTTTTT. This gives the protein CASSLGQGNEKLFF.

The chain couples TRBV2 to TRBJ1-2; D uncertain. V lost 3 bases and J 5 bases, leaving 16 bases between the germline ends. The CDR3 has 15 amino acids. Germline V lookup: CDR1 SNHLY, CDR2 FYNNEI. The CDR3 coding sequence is TGTGCCAGCAGTGACTCCCTACCGGTGAGGTATGGCTACACCTTC. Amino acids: CASSDSLPVRYGYTF.

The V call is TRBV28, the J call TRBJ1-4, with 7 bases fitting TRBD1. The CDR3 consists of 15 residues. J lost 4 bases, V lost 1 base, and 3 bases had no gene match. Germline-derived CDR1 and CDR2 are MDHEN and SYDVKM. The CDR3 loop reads CASSLSGGYNEKLFF. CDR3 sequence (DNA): TGTGCCAGCAGTTTATCAGGGGGGTATAATGAAAAACTGTTTTTT.

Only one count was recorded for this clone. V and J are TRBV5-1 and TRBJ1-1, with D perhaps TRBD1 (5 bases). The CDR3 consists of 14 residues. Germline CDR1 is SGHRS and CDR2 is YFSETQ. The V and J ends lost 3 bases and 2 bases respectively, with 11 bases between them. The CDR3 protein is CASSSVGPNTEAFF. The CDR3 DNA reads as TGCGCCAGCAGCTCTGTGGGGCCAAACACTGAAGCTTTCTTT.

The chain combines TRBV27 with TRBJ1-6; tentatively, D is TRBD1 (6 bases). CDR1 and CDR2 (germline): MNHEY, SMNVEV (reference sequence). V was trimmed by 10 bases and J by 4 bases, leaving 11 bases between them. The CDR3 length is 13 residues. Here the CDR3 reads CATGQLYNSPLHF. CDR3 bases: TGTGCCACCGGACAGCTATATAATTCACCCCTCCACTTT.

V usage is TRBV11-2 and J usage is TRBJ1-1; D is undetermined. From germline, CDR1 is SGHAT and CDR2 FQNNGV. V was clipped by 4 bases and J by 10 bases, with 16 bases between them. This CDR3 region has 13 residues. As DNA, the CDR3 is TGTGCCAGCAGCTCAACAGTGATCGGGGTAGCTTTCTTT. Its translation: CASSSTVIGVAFF.

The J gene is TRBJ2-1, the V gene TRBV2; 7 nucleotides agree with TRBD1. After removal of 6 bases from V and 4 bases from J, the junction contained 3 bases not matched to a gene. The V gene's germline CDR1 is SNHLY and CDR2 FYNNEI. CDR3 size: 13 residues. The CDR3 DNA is TGTGCCAGCAGGGACAGGTATTACAATGAGCAGTTCTTC. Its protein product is CASRDRYYNEQFF.

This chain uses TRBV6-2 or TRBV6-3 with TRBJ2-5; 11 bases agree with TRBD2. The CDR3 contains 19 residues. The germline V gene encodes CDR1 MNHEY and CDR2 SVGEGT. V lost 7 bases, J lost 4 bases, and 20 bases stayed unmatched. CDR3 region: CASNPLYPSSGGPGETQYF. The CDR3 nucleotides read TGTGCCAGCAACCCCTTATACCCCTCTAGCGGGGGGCCGGGAGAGACCCAGTACTTC.

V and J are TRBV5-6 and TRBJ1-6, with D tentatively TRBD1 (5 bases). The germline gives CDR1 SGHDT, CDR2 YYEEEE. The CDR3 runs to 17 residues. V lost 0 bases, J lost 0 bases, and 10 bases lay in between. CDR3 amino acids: CASSLAGGSSYNSPLHF. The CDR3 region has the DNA TGTGCCAGCAGCTTGGCCGGGGGGAGCTCCTATAATTCACCCCTCCACTTT.

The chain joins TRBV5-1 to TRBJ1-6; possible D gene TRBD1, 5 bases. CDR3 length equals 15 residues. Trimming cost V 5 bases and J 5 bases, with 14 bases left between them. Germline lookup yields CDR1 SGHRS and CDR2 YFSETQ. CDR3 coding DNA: TGCGCCAGCAGGCGGGGGATGAATCATAATTCACCCCTCCACTTT. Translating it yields CASRRGMNHNSPLHF. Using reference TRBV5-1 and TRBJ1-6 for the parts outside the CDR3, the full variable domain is KAGVTQTPRYLIKTRGQQVTLSCSPISGHRSVSWYQQTPGQGLQFLFEYFSETQRNKGNFPGRFSGRQFSNSRSEMNVSTLELGDSALYLCASRRGMNHNSPLHFGNGTRLTVT.